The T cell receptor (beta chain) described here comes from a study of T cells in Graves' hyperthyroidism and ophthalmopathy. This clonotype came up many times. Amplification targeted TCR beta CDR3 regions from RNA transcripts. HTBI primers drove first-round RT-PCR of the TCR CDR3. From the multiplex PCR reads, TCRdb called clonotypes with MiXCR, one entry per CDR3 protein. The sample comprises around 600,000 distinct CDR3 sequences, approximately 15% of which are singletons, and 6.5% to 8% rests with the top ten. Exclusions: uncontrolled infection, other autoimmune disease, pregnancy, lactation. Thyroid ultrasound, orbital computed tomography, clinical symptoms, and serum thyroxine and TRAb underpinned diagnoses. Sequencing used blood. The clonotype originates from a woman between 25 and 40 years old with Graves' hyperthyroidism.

The CDR3 spells CSARDPLRGEQYF. CDR3 nucleotides: TGCAGTGCTAGAGATCCCCTGCGGGGCGAGCAGTACTTC. The rearrangement joins TRBV20-1 to TRBJ2-7, with D tentatively TRBD2 (6 bases). Per germline, CDR1 DFQATT and CDR2 SNEGSKA (reference sequence). Between the trimmed V and J ends, which lost 0 bases and 6 bases, there was a span of 12 bases. CDR3 length equals 13 residues.